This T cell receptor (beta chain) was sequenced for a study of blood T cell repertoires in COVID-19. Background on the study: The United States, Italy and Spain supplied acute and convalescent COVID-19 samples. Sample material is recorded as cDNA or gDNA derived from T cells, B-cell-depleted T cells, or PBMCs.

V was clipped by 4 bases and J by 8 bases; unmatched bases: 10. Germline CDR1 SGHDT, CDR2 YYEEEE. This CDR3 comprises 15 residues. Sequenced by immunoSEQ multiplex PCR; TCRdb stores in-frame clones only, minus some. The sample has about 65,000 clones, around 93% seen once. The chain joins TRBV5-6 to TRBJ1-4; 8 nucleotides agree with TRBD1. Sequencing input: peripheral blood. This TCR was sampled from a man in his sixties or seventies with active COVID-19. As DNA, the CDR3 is TGTGCCAGCAGCGTTGGACAGGGCAAATCGGAAAAACTGTTTTTT. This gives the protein CASSVGQGKSEKLFF.